This T cell receptor (beta chain) emerged from a study of CD8+CD57+ T cells in acquired aplastic anemia. CDR1 and CDR2 from the germline V gene are SGHRS and YFSETQ. The CDR3 has 16 amino acids. Trimming left V 0 bases short and J 8 bases short, with 15 bases between. The template for TCR beta VDJ and CDR3 sequence profiling was genomic DNA. Via MiXCR, TCRdb re-called the reads, giving one row per CDR3 protein. The table has about 98,000 distinct CDR3 sequences, roughly 70% seen once. By flow cytometry, patients selected for sequencing had shown an expansion of CD8+CD57+ cells. This clonotype occurred many times.

The source of this sequence is a human donor with aplastic anemia. The sequenced sample was sorted CD4+, CD8+, or CD8+CD57+ T cells (not recorded which) from PBMCs. V usage is TRBV5-1 and J usage is TRBJ1-6, with no clear D. The CDR3 here is CASSLEFTRNHSPLHF. The CDR3 DNA reads TGCGCCAGCAGCTTGGAATTTACGAGAAACCATTCACCCCTCCACTTT.